This is a list of T cell receptor beta chains from one sample in a study of blood T cell repertoires in COVID-19. TCRdb keeps only in-frame clones here, not all; method: immunoSEQ multiplex PCR. The table lists roughly 68,000 clones, 70% to 90% of them singletons. The sample taken for sequencing was peripheral blood. The receptors come from a woman aged 70-85 years with acute or convalescent COVID-19. Each CDR3 is given with its conserved first and last residue. D genes are given only for firm matches. The size entry is marked missing in some rows and otherwise reads once, few, many or a size class.

>TRBV11-2|TRBD1|TRBJ2-1|once
CASSSDPGTVLYNEQFF
TGTGCCAGCAGCTCAGACCCGGGGACAGTGCTCTACAATGAGCAGTTCTTC
>TRBV7-9|TRBD1|TRBJ2-3|-
CASGTGAPESQYF
TGTGCCAGCGGGACAGGGGCCCCGGAATCACAGTATTTT
>TRBV28|TRBD1|TRBJ1-2|-
CASSFHRGQKFYGYTF
TGTGCCAGCAGTTTTCACAGGGGACAGAAATTCTATGGCTACACCTTC
>TRBV30|-|TRBJ2-1|-
CAWSGGSGSNEQFF
TGTGCCTGGAGTGGAGGGTCGGGAAGCAATGAGCAGTTCTTC
>TRBV20-1|TRBD2|TRBJ2-5|once
CSASMPSGGLQETQYF
TGCAGTGCTAGTATGCCTAGCGGGGGACTCCAAGAGACCCAGTACTTC
>TRBV15|-|TRBJ1-5|-
CATSRGTESHQPQHF
TGTGCCACCAGCCGCGGGACCGAGAGTCACCAGCCCCAGCATTTT
>TRBV19|-|TRBJ1-1|-
CASSPRLAATEAFF
TGTGCCAGTAGCCCCAGATTGGCGGCCACTGAAGCTTTCTTT
>TRBV28|-|TRBJ1-5|-
CASSFRGSQNQPQHF
TGTGCCAGCAGTTTTCGGGGGTCTCAAAATCAGCCCCAGCATTTT
>TRBV7-2|-|TRBJ1-1|-
CASSLEGGLDTEAFF
TGTGCCAGCAGCTTAGAAGGAGGGTTAGACACTGAAGCTTTCTTT
>TRBV19|TRBD1|TRBJ1-5|-
CASSRDRASNQPQHF
TGTGCCAGTAGTAGGGACAGGGCAAGCAATCAGCCCCAGCATTTT
>TRBV30|-|TRBJ1-1|-
CAWAPRDQAFF
TGTGCCTGGGCCCCCAGGGATCAAGCTTTCTTT
>TRBV29-1|-|TRBJ2-7|-
CSVVGQNSLPDF
TGCAGCGTTGTCGGACAGAATTCGCTCCCTGACTTC
>TRBV7-8|-|TRBJ2-3|-
CASSFTTSTDTQYF
TGTGCCAGCAGCTTTACCACTAGCACAGATACGCAGTATTTT
>TRBV18|-|TRBJ1-2|-
CASSQQAPGYGYTF
TGTGCCAGCTCTCAACAGGCCCCTGGCTATGGCTACACCTTC
>TRBV28|TRBD1|TRBJ1-6|-
CASRLGQGAQSAVSPLHF
TGTGCCAGCAGGCTCGGACAGGGGGCTCAAAGCGCAGTCTCACCCCTCCACTTT
>TRBV28|-|TRBJ1-1|few
CASSLSQGLAFF
TGTGCCAGCAGTTTGTCTCAGGGTTTGGCTTTCTTT
>TRBV29-1|TRBD1|TRBJ2-2|-
CSAEGTGRTGELFF
TGCAGCGCCGAGGGGACAGGCAGGACCGGGGAGCTGTTTTTT
>TRBV19|-|TRBJ1-2|-
CASSKVPGSYGYTF
TGTGCCAGTAGTAAGGTCCCAGGGTCCTATGGCTACACCTTC
>TRBV2|-|TRBJ1-2|once
CASLRTEVNGYTF
TGTGCCAGCCTCCGGACAGAAGTCAATGGCTACACCTTC
>TRBV2|-|TRBJ1-5|-
CASSVIPQGDSNQPQHF
TGTGCCAGCAGTGTGATCCCACAGGGAGATAGCAATCAGCCCCAGCATTTT
>TRBV7-2|TRBD2|TRBJ2-2|-
CASSRGLAENTGELFF
TGTGCCAGCAGCCGCGGACTAGCGGAAAACACCGGGGAGCTGTTTTTT
>TRBV30|TRBD1|TRBJ1-5|once
CASSGGGGRQPQHF
TGTGCCTCCTCAGGAGGAGGGGGCAGACAGCCCCAGCATTTT
>TRBV11-2|TRBD1|TRBJ2-3|few
CASSSFRGQGVADTQYF
TGTGCCAGCAGCTCGTTCCGGGGACAGGGTGTCGCAGATACGCAGTATTTT
>TRBV15|-|TRBJ1-1|-
CATSKGGSTEAFF
TGTGCCACCAGCAAGGGAGGGAGCACTGAAGCTTTCTTT
>TRBV3-1/TRBV3-2|-|TRBJ1-1|-
CASSQVLRDTKTGAFF
TGTGCCAGCAGCCAAGTCTTGAGGGACACTAAAACGGGAGCTTTCTTT
>TRBV7-2|TRBD1|TRBJ1-4|-
CASSFTDRAGEKLFF
TGTGCCAGCAGCTTTACCGACAGGGCTGGTGAAAAACTGTTTTTT